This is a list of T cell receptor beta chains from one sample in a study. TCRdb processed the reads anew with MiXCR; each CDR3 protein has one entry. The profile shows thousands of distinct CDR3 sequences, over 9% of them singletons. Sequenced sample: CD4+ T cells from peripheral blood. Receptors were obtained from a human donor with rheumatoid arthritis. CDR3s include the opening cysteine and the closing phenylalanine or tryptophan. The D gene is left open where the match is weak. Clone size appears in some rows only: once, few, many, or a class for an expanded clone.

CASSPDSAGEQYF,TGTGCCAGCAGCCCCGACTCCGCGGGCGAGCAGTACTTC,medium-sized,.,TRBJ2-7,TRBV7-9
CASSAGQGFNNEQFF,TGCGCCAGCAGCGCGGGACAGGGGTTCAACAATGAGCAGTTCTTC,.,TRBD1,TRBJ2-1,TRBV5-1
CSAPRDKNYEQYF,TGCAGTGCTCCCCGGGACAAGAACTACGAGCAGTACTTC,many,.,TRBJ2-7,TRBV20-1
CASSWGHMNTEAFF,TGTGCCAGCAGCTGGGGGCACATGAACACTGAAGCTTTCTTT,few,.,TRBJ1-1,TRBV7-9
CASSLGQGERKAFF,TGTGCCAGCTCACTTGGACAGGGGGAACGGAAAGCTTTCTTT,many,TRBD1,TRBJ1-1,TRBV18
CASSVAGGGTEAFF,TGTGCCAGCAGCGTAGCAGGGGGCGGGACTGAAGCTTTCTTT,many,TRBD1,TRBJ1-1,TRBV9
CASSLKLGANYGYTF,TGTGCCAGCAGTTTAAAGCTAGGAGCTAACTATGGCTACACCTTC,medium-sized,.,TRBJ1-2,TRBV7-2
CASARDTNYGYTF,TGTGCCAGCGCCAGAGACACCAACTATGGCTACACCTTC,many,.,TRBJ1-2,TRBV7-8
CATSPRGGGTGELFF,TGTGCCACCAGCCCAAGAGGGGGCGGCACCGGGGAGCTGTTTTTT,medium-sized,TRBD1,TRBJ2-2,TRBV25-1
CASSPLETGELFF,TGTGCCAGCAGCCCCCTAGAGACCGGGGAGCTGTTTTTT,many,.,TRBJ2-2,TRBV12-3/TRBV12-4
CATTPNVWSGNTEAFF,TGTGCCACCACACCCAACGTTTGGTCTGGGAACACTGAAGCTTTCTTT,many,.,TRBJ1-1,TRBV7-9
CASKNRALSGEPFF,TGTGCCAGTAAAAACAGGGCCCTGTCCGGGGAGCCGTTTTTT,.,.,TRBJ2-2,TRBV6-5
CASSRTGGYNEQFF,TGTGCCAGCAGCCGAACCGGGGGATACAATGAGCAGTTCTTC,many,.,TRBJ2-1,TRBV7-9
CASSEQGGNTGELFF,TGCGCCAGCAGCGAACAGGGGGGTAACACCGGGGAGCTGTTTTTT,medium-sized,TRBD1,TRBJ2-2,TRBV5-1
CASTGTSGRFKQFF,TGTGCCAGCACCGGGACTAGCGGGAGGTTTAAGCAGTTCTTC,medium-sized,TRBD2,TRBJ2-1,TRBV28
CASSQEGPDTQYF,TGTGCCAGCAGCCAAGAGGGGCCAGATACGCAGTATTTT,.,.,TRBJ2-3,TRBV3-1
CASSVAGAGVLGGETQYF,TGTGCCAGCAGCGTAGCGGGAGCGGGAGTTCTCGGGGGGGAGACCCAGTACTTC,many,TRBD2,TRBJ2-5,TRBV9
CSVDSDSGNTIYF,TGCAGCGTTGACTCAGACTCTGGAAACACCATATATTTT,many,.,TRBJ1-3,TRBV29-1
CASRRMYGYTF,TGTGCCAGCAGACGTATGTATGGCTACACCTTC,medium-sized,.,TRBJ1-2,TRBV28
CASSYPGGAGTENEQFF,TGTGCCAGCAGTTACCCGGGGGGAGCCGGGACAGAGAATGAGCAGTTCTTC,medium-sized,.,TRBJ2-1,TRBV6-2/TRBV6-3
CASGLAEGEQYF,TGTGCCAGCGGACTAGCGGAGGGCGAGCAGTACTTC,medium-sized,TRBD2,TRBJ2-7,TRBV7-9
CKRLEGLAGARSYNEQFF,TGCAAGCGCTTGGAGGGACTAGCGGGTGCCCGCTCCTACAATGAGCAGTTCTTC,.,TRBD2,TRBJ2-1,TRBV20-1
CSAQPANVLETQYF,TGCAGTGCCCAGCCGGCCAACGTTCTGGAGACCCAGTACTTC,.,.,TRBJ2-5,TRBV20-1
CSAQRGSTDTQYF,TGCAGTGCTCAGCGGGGTAGCACAGATACGCAGTATTTT,medium-sized,TRBD2,TRBJ2-3,TRBV20-1
CASSPTAGAGEQFF,TGTGCCAGCAGTCCAACCGCGGGAGCGGGTGAGCAGTTCTTC,medium-sized,TRBD2,TRBJ2-1,TRBV12-3/TRBV12-4
CASSGQGAGYTF,TGTGCCAGCAGTGGACAGGGGGCTGGCTACACCTTC,medium-sized,TRBD1,TRBJ1-2,TRBV25-1
CSAIDGKETQYF,TGCAGTGCCATAGACGGGAAAGAGACCCAGTACTTC,hyperexpanded,.,TRBJ2-5,TRBV20-1
CASSELSAATDTQYF,TGTGCCAGCAGTGAATTATCAGCGGCGACAGATACGCAGTATTTT,medium-sized,.,TRBJ2-3,TRBV2
CASSFSVYTGELFF,TGTGCCAGCAGCTTCAGTGTCTACACCGGGGAGCTGTTTTTT,medium-sized,.,TRBJ2-2,TRBV5-6
CSGDRSLGNEQFF,TGCAGCGGAGACAGATCCCTTGGTAATGAGCAGTTCTTC,medium-sized,.,TRBJ2-1,TRBV29-1
CASSIDLLAETQYF,TGTGCCAGTAGTATAGATCTACTAGCAGAGACCCAGTACTTC,.,.,TRBJ2-5,TRBV19
CASSPSTGGNNSPLHF,TGTGCCAGCTCACCTTCGACAGGGGGCAATAATTCACCCCTCCACTTT,few,TRBD1,TRBJ1-6,TRBV18
CSASEYTEAFF,TGCAGTGCTTCAGAGTACACTGAAGCTTTCTTT,medium-sized,.,TRBJ1-1,TRBV20-1
CASSASPRTDTQYF,TGTGCCAGCAGCGCCTCCCCCCGCACAGATACGCAGTATTTT,.,.,TRBJ2-3,TRBV7-3
CSAATGASWEQYF,TGCAGCGCCGCGACGGGGGCTAGTTGGGAGCAGTACTTC,medium-sized,.,TRBJ2-7,TRBV29-1
CSVTGTAINYGYTF,TGCAGCGTAACCGGGACAGCGATTAACTATGGCTACACCTTC,medium-sized,TRBD1,TRBJ1-2,TRBV29-1
CASTPGGRARDEQYF,TGTGCCAGCACCCCGGGGGGGAGGGCCCGCGACGAGCAGTACTTC,few,TRBD2,TRBJ2-7,TRBV27
CASSQGAGTVNTEAFF,TGTGCCAGCAGCCAAGGAGCCGGGACAGTGAACACTGAAGCTTTCTTT,medium-sized,TRBD1,TRBJ1-1,TRBV4-2
CASKGTSGKDEQFF,TGTGCCAGCAAAGGGACCTCGGGGAAGGATGAGCAGTTCTTC,medium-sized,.,TRBJ2-1,TRBV6-6
CASTSQGFSNQPQHF,TGTGCCAGTACCTCTCAGGGTTTCAGCAATCAGCCCCAGCATTTT,medium-sized,.,TRBJ1-5,TRBV19
CSVRRWGRASGSYNEQFF,TGCAGCGTTCGCCGCTGGGGGAGGGCCTCAGGGTCCTACAATGAGCAGTTCTTC,.,TRBD2,TRBJ2-1,TRBV29-1
CASSESTSGSKDTQYF,TGCGCCAGCAGTGAGTCCACTAGCGGGAGTAAAGATACGCAGTATTTT,medium-sized,TRBD2,TRBJ2-3,TRBV10-1
CASSGRLAGGEQFF,TGTGCCAGCAGCGGACGACTAGCGGGAGGTGAGCAGTTCTTC,.,TRBD2,TRBJ2-1,TRBV11-1
CASSPGQGWDEQYF,TGCGCCAGCAGTCCAGGACAGGGGTGGGACGAGCAGTACTTC,medium-sized,TRBD1,TRBJ2-7,TRBV5-1
CAGSQDQGSGTDTQYF,TGCGCCGGCAGCCAAGATCAGGGTAGCGGCACAGATACGCAGTATTTT,.,.,TRBJ2-3,TRBV4-1
CASSLRGGQGEAFF,TGTGCCAGCAGCTTAAGGGGGGGACAGGGTGAAGCTTTCTTT,many,TRBD1,TRBJ1-1,TRBV7-2
CASSVDRWGYEQYF,TGTGCCAGCAGCGTAGATCGCTGGGGTTACGAGCAGTACTTC,medium-sized,.,TRBJ2-7,TRBV9
CSADSDGQETQYFGPGTIYF,.,.,.,TRBJ1-3,TRBV20-1
CASSREDGFNTEAFF,TGTGCCAGCAGCCGGGAGGACGGTTTTAACACTGAAGCTTTCTTT,medium-sized,.,TRBJ1-1,TRBV11-2
CASSPGQGAGGELFF,TGTGCCAGCAGCCCGGGACAGGGGGCTGGCGGGGAGCTGTTTTTT,once,TRBD1,TRBJ2-2,TRBV7-2
CSVGGGGEYGYTF,TGCAGCGTTGGGGGGGGCGGGGAATATGGCTACACCTTC,medium-sized,.,TRBJ1-2,TRBV29-1
CASSWTGGSQPQHF,TGTGCCAGCAGTTGGACAGGGGGGAGTCAGCCCCAGCATTTT,medium-sized,TRBD1,TRBJ1-5,TRBV12-3/TRBV12-4